A selection of T cell receptor beta chains follows, all from one sample in a study of blood T cell repertoires in COVID-19. Measured with immunoSEQ multiplex PCR; TCRdb has only the in-frame clones, and not every one. The data contain more than 25,000 clones, roughly four fifths of them singletons. The specimen was peripheral blood. The receptors stem from a man between 65 and 85 years old with active COVID-19. Both conserved end residues are part of each CDR3. A D gene is named only where the DNA matches it firmly. The size field is filled for only some rows; it gives once, few, many or a size class.

J gene | D gene | V gene | clone size | CDR3 protein | CDR3 DNA
TRBJ2-1 | - | TRBV6-5 | - | CASSYSITRDNEQFF | TGTGCCAGCAGTTACTCTATCACTAGGGACAATGAGCAGTTCTTC
TRBJ1-1 | - | TRBV5-4 | - | CASSLNRAQNTEAFF | TGTGCCAGCAGTTTAAACAGGGCGCAGAACACTGAAGCTTTCTTT
TRBJ2-7 | TRBD1 | TRBV3-1/TRBV3-2 | - | CASSPRDRGKSYEQYF | TGTGCCAGCAGCCCGAGGGACAGGGGCAAGTCCTACGAGCAGTACTTC
TRBJ2-6 | TRBD2 | TRBV5-1 | - | CASSLREEGANVLTF | TGCGCCAGCAGCTTGCGGGAGGAAGGGGCCAACGTCCTGACTTTC
TRBJ2-5 | TRBD2 | TRBV2 | - | CASSDAAGGGETQYF | TGTGCCAGCAGTGACGCAGCGGGGGGCGGGGAGACCCAGTACTTC
TRBJ2-1 | TRBD2 | TRBV5-1 | - | CASSGSGGRSYEQFF | TGCGCCAGCAGCGGTAGCGGCGGGAGATCCTATGAGCAGTTCTTC
TRBJ2-1 | - | TRBV28 | - | CASSYNYNEQFF | TGTGCCAGCAGTTACAATTACAATGAGCAGTTCTTC
TRBJ2-2 | - | TRBV6-2/TRBV6-3 | many | CASSLKGRGVTNTGELFF | TGTGCCAGCAGTCTTAAAGGGAGGGGGGTTACGAACACCGGGGAGCTGTTTTTT
TRBJ2-1 | - | TRBV3-1/TRBV3-2 | - | CASSPARGDEQFF | TGTGCCAGCAGCCCCGCTAGAGGCGATGAGCAGTTCTTC
TRBJ1-2 | - | TRBV5-1 | - | CASSLATDSHYGYTF | TGCGCCAGCAGCTTGGCCACTGACAGTCACTATGGCTACACCTTC
TRBJ2-7 | - | TRBV27 | - | CASSSNSDWEQYF | TGTGCCAGCAGTTCCAACTCGGACTGGGAGCAGTACTTC
TRBJ1-4 | - | TRBV28 | - | CASSLPGGGTNEKLFF | TGTGCCAGCAGTCTTCCGGGGGGGGGAACTAATGAAAAACTGTTTTTT
TRBJ2-7 | - | TRBV4-1 | - | CASGPDQAVPGEQYF | TGCGCCAGCGGCCCCGACCAAGCTGTCCCGGGCGAGCAGTACTTC
TRBJ1-5 | TRBD1 | TRBV19 | - | CASDMGRTGAFNQPQHF | TGTGCCAGTGACATGGGCCGGACAGGCGCTTTCAATCAGCCCCAGCATTTT
TRBJ2-1 | - | TRBV7-2 | - | CASSSSQYNEQFF | TGTGCCAGCAGCTCCTCACAGTACAATGAGCAGTTCTTC
TRBJ1-5 | - | TRBV28 | once | CASSSEGGGNQPQHF | TGTGCCAGCAGTTCTGAGGGGGGGGGCAATCAGCCCCAGCATTTT
TRBJ1-5 | TRBD1 | TRBV19 | - | CASRDGQGGQPQHF | TGTGCCAGTAGGGACGGACAGGGTGGTCAGCCCCAGCATTTT